Below, 27 T cell receptor beta chains from the same sample are listed, as sequenced in a study of cytomegalovirus exposure and HLA in healthy donors. Vbeta (60) and Jbeta (13) primers were used in the PCR. Produced via immunoSEQ multiplex PCR; TCRdb's table is partial and in-frame only. The sample yields some 70,000 clones, 82% seen once. The specimen was PBMCs. Source of these receptors: a man between 18 and 35 years old in good health and CMV-seronegative.

This rearrangement joins TRBV27 to TRBJ1-1; D might be TRBD1 (6 bases). CDR3 size: 13 residues. The V and J ends lost 4 bases and 0 bases respectively, with 6 bases between them. Germline V gene lookup returns CDR1 MNHEY and CDR2 SMNVEV (reference sequence). This CDR3 is CASSWTVNTEAFF. The CDR3, as DNA: TGTGCCAGCAGTTGGACAGTGAACACTGAAGCTTTCTTT.

J is TRBJ1-5 and V is TRBV5-5; 8 bases agree with TRBD1. After removal of 0 bases from V and 2 bases from J, the junction contained 7 bases not matched to a gene. Germline V gives CDR1 SGHKS, CDR2 YYEKEE (reference sequence). This CDR3 is 17 amino acids long. The CDR3 protein is CASSLGTGTKGNQPQHF. The CDR3 DNA sequence: TGTGCCAGCAGCTTGGGGACAGGGACGAAGGGCAATCAGCCCCAGCATTTT.

The chain links TRBV19 to TRBJ2-3; 7 nucleotides agree with TRBD1. From germline, CDR1 is LNHDA and CDR2 SQIVND (reference sequence). The CDR3 has 15 amino acids. The junction had 6 bases not matched to a gene; V was cut back by 5 bases and J by 1 base. Here the CDR3 reads CASSPQTGRTDTQYF. CDR3 nucleotide sequence: TGTGCCAGTAGTCCTCAGACAGGGCGCACAGATACGCAGTATTTT.

The chain couples TRBV21-1 to TRBJ2-7; the table calls TRBD1, which could not be checked here. TRBV21-1 is a recognized pseudogene. The CDR3 extends over 16 amino acids. CDR3 in amino acids: CASSKGRAGGCYEQYF. In nucleotides, the CDR3 is TGTGCCAGCAGCAAAGGGAGGGCAGGGGGCTGCTACGAGCAGTACTTC.

The V and J genes are TRBV28 and TRBJ2-3; the D gene is possibly TRBD2 (7 bases). With 6 bases removed from V and 6 bases from J, the gap between germline ends came to 16 bases. This CDR3 region has 14 residues. CDR1 is MDHEN and CDR2 is SYDVKM in the germline V gene. In nucleotides, the CDR3 is TGTGCCAGCAGCCTCGGGGGGCCGTCGGATACGCAGTATTTT. This encodes CASSLGGPSDTQYF.

The chain joins TRBV21-1 to TRBJ1-2. TRBV21-1 is described as a pseudogene. This CDR3 is 10 amino acids long. DNA of the CDR3: TGTGCCAGCAGCTCCCCGAGGCACCCGTTC. This encodes CASSSPRHPF.

V and J are TRBV18 and TRBJ1-6; D might be TRBD1 (5 bases). Trimming cost V 3 bases and J 5 bases, with 14 bases left between them. Germline V gene lookup returns CDR1 KGHSH and CDR2 LQKENI. The CDR3 totals 16 residues. CDR3 DNA: TGTGCCAGCTCACCGCAAACTGGGGGGAATAATTCACCCCTCCACTTT. This gives the protein CASSPQTGGNNSPLHF.

The chain combines TRBV5-6 with TRBJ2-7; tentatively, D is TRBD1 (5 bases). Trimming stripped 2 bases from V and 5 bases from J, with 17 bases between. The germline V gene encodes CDR1 SGHDT and CDR2 YYEEEE. The CDR3 runs to 15 residues. Here the CDR3 DNA reads TGTGCCAGCAGCTTCATGGACACCATCAACGACGAGCAGTACTTC. It translates to CASSFMDTINDEQYF.

This chain connects TRBV10-1 to TRBJ2-3; TRBD2 might be the D (7 bases). Between the trimmed V and J ends, which lost 3 bases and 6 bases, there was a span of 16 bases. Germline assignment: CDR1 WNHNN and CDR2 SYGVQD (reference sequence). The CDR3 is made up of 15 amino acids. CDR3: CASSEGGAETDTQYF. The CDR3 DNA follows: TGCGCCAGCAGTGAAGGGGGGGCGGAGACGGATACGCAGTATTTT.

V and J are TRBV7-8 and TRBJ2-2, with 8 bases aligning to TRBD1. Trimming cost V 5 bases and J 2 bases; bases outside gene matches: 10. The CDR3 has 17 residues. The germline V gene has CDR1 SGHVS and CDR2 FQNEAQ. The CDR3 DNA is TGTGCCAGCAGCCTCAGGACAGGGCCTGGTAACACCGGGGAGCTGTTTTTT. It is translated as CASSLRTGPGNTGELFF. The whole variable domain, filled in from reference TRBV7-8 and TRBJ2-2, reads GAGVSQSPRYKVAKRGQDVALRCDPISGHVSLFWYQQALGQGPEFLTYFQNEAQLDKSGLPSDRFFAERPEGSVSTLKIQRTQQEDSAVYLCASSLRTGPGNTGELFFGEGSRLTVL.

The genes are TRBV5-4 and TRBJ2-6, with 7 bases lining up with TRBD1. V lost 6 bases and J lost 4; bases outside the gene matches: 13. CDR1 is SGHNT and CDR2 is YYREEE in the germline V gene (reference sequence). The CDR3 totals 17 residues. CDR3 nucleotides: TGTGCCAGCACCAGGACAGGCCACCCTGGAGGGGCCAACGTCCTGACTTTC. Its translation: CASTRTGHPGGANVLTF.

The chain joins TRBV5-6 to TRBJ1-2; no clear D. Between the trimmed V and J ends, which lost 5 bases and 4 bases, there was a span of 15 bases. CDR1 SGHDT and CDR2 YYEEEE come from the germline V gene. The CDR3 is 14 amino acids. The CDR3 DNA reads TGTGCCAGCAGTTCCCGGTGGGCCCGCTATGGCTACACCTTC. It yields the protein CASSSRWARYGYTF.

The chain has TRBV5-6 and TRBJ1-6; D ambiguous. Trimming took off 5 bases at V and 7 bases at J, with 13 bases between the two ends. CDR1 is SGHDT, CDR2 YYEEEE, per germline. The CDR3 contains 14 residues. DNA of the CDR3: TGTGCCAGCAGAATTGGGAGTCCGAATTCACCCCTCCACTTT. It is translated as CASRIGSPNSPLHF.

This clone has just a few counts. This chain connects TRBV14 to TRBJ1-5; no clear D gene. The CDR3 consists of 13 residues. The germline V gene encodes CDR1 SGHDN and CDR2 FVKESK. With 2 bases removed from V and 2 bases from J, the gap between germline ends came to 4 bases. CDR3 sequence reads: CASSQRGNQPQHF. Written as DNA, the CDR3 is TGTGCCAGCAGCCAACGGGGCAATCAGCCCCAGCATTTT.

J is TRBJ2-1 and V is TRBV7-3; tentative D call: TRBD2 (6 bases). The germline V gene encodes CDR1 SGHTA and CDR2 FQGTGA. V lost 6 bases and J lost 2, with 11 bases in between. This CDR3 contains 14 residues. The DNA for the CDR3 is TGTGCCAGCAGATTGTCGGGGGCCTACAATGAGCAGTTCTTC. This sequence encodes CASRLSGAYNEQFF.

As regards this clone: One end of the junction varies from germline; a read error may be responsible. This chain joins TRBV5-8 and TRBJ2-5; 9 nucleotides match TRBD2. There are 14 residues in the CDR3. Germline V CDR1 and CDR2: SGHTS, YDEGEE. In DNA, the CDR3 is TGTGCCAGCAGCCGGACTAGCGAGAAAGAGGCCCAGTACTTC. Translating gives CASSRTSEKEAQYF. The entire variable domain, with the rest obtained from reference TRBV5-8 and TRBJ2-5, is as follows: EAGVTQSPTHLIKTRGQQATLRCSPISGHTSVYWYQQALGLGLQFLLWYDEGEERNRGNFPPRFSGRQFPNYSSELNVNALELEDSALYLCASSRTSEKEAQYFGPGTRLLVL.

The V gene is TRBV5-4, the J gene TRBJ2-5; D may be TRBD2 (6 bases). Germline CDR1 and CDR2: SGHNT and YYREEE (reference sequence). The CDR3 extends over 15 amino acids. V dropped 3 bases and J dropped 5 bases, with 17 bases sitting between them. CDR3 coding DNA: TGTGCCAGCAGCTGGGCGGCGGGGTCCGGGGAGACCCAGTACTTC. Encoded protein: CASSWAAGSGETQYF.

This clone was seen once. The chain has TRBV20-1 and TRBJ2-3; D call uncertain. The CDR3 totals 11 residues. V dropped 3 bases and J dropped 8 bases, with 9 bases sitting between them. Germline assignment: CDR1 DFQATT and CDR2 SNEGSKA (reference sequence). CDR3 sequence (DNA): TGCAGTGCTAGCGATCTAGTTACGCAGTATTTT. Its protein product is CSASDLVTQYF.

V usage is TRBV9 and J usage is TRBJ1-1, with TRBD1 matching over 8 bases. The junction had 11 bases not matched to a gene; V was cut back by 3 bases and J by 4 bases. The CDR3 extends over 16 amino acids. The V gene's germline CDR1 is SGDLS and CDR2 YYNGEE. The CDR3 loop reads CASSAALTRGPTEAFF. The CDR3 nucleotides read TGTGCCAGCAGCGCCGCCCTCACCAGGGGGCCCACTGAAGCTTTCTTT.

The chain joins TRBV28 to TRBJ2-7; 7 bases are a match to TRBD1. Germline CDR1 MDHEN, CDR2 SYDVKM. This CDR3 has 15 amino acids. Trimming cost V 4 bases and J 0 bases; bases outside gene matches: 6. The CDR3 sequence is CASSYRGRLSYEQYF. The CDR3, as DNA: TGTGCCAGCAGTTACAGGGGCCGACTCTCCTACGAGCAGTACTTC.

This clone was observed a handful of times. This chain links TRBV7-9 with TRBJ1-2, with D tentatively TRBD1 (5 bases). Per germline, CDR1 SEHNR and CDR2 FQNEAQ (reference sequence). Trimming removed 7 bases at V and 4 bases at J, with 22 bases between. This CDR3 contains 16 residues. The CDR3 reads CASTPTMTDHAYGYTF. CDR3 nucleotide sequence: TGTGCCAGCACCCCAACCATGACAGATCATGCCTATGGCTACACCTTC. Full variable domain (remainder filled in from reference TRBV7-9 and TRBJ1-2): DTGVSQNPRHKITKRGQNVTFRCDPISEHNRLYWYRQTLGQGPEFLTYFQNEAQLEKSRLLSDRFSAERPKGSFSTLEIQRTEQGDSAMYLCASTPTMTDHAYGYTFGSGTRLTVV.

The V and J genes are TRBV28 and TRBJ2-6, with D unclear. Trimming took 6 bases from V and 4 from J, leaving 7 bases between them. The CDR3 has 13 residues. Germline V CDR1 and CDR2: MDHEN, SYDVKM. The CDR3 DNA is TGTGCCAGCAGCTTCTCCGGGGCCAACGTCCTGACTTTC. This translates into CASSFSGANVLTF. Complete variable domain (other parts from reference TRBV28 and TRBJ2-6): DVKVTQSSRYLVKRTGEKVFLECVQDMDHENMFWYRQDPGLGLRLIYFSYDVKMKEKGDIPEGYSVSREKKERFSLILESASTNQTSMYLCASSFSGANVLTFGAGSRLTVL.

The V call is TRBV19, the J call TRBJ2-3; TRBD2 matches 12 bases. CDR1 LNHDA and CDR2 SQIVND come from the germline V gene (reference sequence). The CDR3 is 17 amino acids. V trimming: 1 base; J trimming: 3 bases; junction bases outside the gene matches: 5. CDR3: CASSIGGTSGWTDTQYF. CDR3 nucleotides: TGTGCCAGTAGTATAGGAGGGACTAGCGGGTGGACAGATACGCAGTATTTT.

V gene TRBV27 combines with J gene TRBJ2-7; a possible D gene is TRBD2 (7 bases). The CDR3 spans 15 residues. Between the trimmed V and J ends, which lost 8 bases and 6 bases, there was a span of 23 bases. Germline V gene lookup returns CDR1 MNHEY and CDR2 SMNVEV (reference sequence). The CDR3 region has the DNA TGTGCCAGCTGGAATATCGGGGGGCAAACCTCCGAGCAGTACTTC. Translation gives CASWNIGGQTSEQYF.

The sample holds one count of this clone. V and J are TRBV29-1 and TRBJ1-3; 7 nucleotides align to TRBD1. CDR1 is SQVTM, CDR2 ANQGSEA, per germline. V lost 5 bases to trimming and J lost 0 bases; unmatched junction nucleotides: 7. This CDR3 has 15 residues. The CDR3 reads CSVRRGTSSGNTIYF. The CDR3 DNA reads TGCAGCGTTCGCAGGGGGACGAGCTCTGGAAACACCATATATTTT.

The gene calls are TRBV5-6 and TRBJ2-7; tentative D call: TRBD2 (5 bases). Germline lookup yields CDR1 SGHDT and CDR2 YYEEEE. V gave up 1 base and J gave up 6 bases, with 11 bases separating them. The CDR3 length is 13 residues. The CDR3 loop is CASSLPASSEQYF. For the CDR3, the DNA is TGTGCCAGCAGCTTGCCGGCTAGCAGCGAGCAGTACTTC.

A single count supports this clone. This chain links TRBV7-2 with TRBJ2-7, with D possibly being TRBD2 (5 bases). The length of the CDR3 is 17 residues. CDR1 and CDR2 (germline): SGHTA, FQGNSA. The germline V and J ends were trimmed by 4 bases and 7 bases, with 26 bases remaining between them. This CDR3 reads CASSSWRTGTTGGEQYF. The CDR3 DNA is TGTGCCAGCAGCTCCTGGAGGACGGGCACGACCGGTGGAGAGCAGTACTTC.